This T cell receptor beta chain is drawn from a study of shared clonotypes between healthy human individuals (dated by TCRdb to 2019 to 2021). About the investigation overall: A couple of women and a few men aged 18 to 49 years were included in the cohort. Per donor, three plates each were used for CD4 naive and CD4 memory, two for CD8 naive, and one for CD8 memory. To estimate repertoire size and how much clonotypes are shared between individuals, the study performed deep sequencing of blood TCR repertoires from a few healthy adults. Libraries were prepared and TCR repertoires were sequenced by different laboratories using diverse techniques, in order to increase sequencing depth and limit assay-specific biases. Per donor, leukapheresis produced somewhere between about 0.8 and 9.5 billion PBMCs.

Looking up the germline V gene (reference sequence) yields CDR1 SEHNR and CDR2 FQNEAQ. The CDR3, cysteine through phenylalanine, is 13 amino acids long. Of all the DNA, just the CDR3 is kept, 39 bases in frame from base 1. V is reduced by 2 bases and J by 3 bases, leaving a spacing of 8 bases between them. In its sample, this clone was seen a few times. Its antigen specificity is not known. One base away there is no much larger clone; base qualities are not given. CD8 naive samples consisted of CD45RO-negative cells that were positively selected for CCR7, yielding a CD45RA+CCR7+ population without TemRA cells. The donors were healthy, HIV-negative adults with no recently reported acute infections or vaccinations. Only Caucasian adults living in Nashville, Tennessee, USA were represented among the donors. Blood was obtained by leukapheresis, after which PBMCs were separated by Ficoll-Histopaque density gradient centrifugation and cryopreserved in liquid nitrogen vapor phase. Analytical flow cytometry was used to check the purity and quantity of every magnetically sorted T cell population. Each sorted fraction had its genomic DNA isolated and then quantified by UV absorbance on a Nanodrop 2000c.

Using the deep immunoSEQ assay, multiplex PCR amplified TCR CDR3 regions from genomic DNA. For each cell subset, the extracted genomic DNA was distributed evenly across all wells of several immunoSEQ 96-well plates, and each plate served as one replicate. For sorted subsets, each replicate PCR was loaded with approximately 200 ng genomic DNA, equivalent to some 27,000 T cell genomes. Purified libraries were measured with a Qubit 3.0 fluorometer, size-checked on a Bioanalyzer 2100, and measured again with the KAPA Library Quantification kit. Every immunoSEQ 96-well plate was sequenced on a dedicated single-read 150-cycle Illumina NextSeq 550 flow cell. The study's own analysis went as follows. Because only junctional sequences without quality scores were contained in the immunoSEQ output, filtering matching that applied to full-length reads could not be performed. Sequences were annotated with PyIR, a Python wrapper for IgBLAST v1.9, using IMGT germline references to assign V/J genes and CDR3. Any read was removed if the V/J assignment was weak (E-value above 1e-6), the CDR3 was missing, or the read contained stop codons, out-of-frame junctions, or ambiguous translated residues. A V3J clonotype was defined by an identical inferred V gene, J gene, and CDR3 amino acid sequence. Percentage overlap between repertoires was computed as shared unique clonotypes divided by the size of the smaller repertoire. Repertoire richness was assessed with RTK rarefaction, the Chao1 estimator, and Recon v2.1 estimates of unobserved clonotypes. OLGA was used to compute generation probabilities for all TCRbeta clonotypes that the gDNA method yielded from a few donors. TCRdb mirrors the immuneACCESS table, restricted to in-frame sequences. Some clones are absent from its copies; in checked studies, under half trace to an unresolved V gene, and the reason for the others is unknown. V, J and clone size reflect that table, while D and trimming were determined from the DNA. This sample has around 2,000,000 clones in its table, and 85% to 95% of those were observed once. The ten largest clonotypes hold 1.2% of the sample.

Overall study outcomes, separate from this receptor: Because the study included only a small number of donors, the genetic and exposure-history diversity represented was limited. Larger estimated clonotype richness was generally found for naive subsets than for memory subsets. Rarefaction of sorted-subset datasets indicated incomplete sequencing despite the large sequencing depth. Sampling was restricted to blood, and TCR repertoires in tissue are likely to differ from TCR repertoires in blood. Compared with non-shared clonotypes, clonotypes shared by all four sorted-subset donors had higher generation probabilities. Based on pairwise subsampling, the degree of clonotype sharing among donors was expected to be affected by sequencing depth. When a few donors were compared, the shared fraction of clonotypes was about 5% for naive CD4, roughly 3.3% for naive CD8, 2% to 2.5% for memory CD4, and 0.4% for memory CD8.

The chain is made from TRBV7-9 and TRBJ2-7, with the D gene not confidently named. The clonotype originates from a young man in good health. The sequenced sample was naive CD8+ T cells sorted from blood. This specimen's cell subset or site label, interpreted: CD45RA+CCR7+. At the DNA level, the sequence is TGTGCCAGCAGCTTATTTGAAGTCTACGAGCAGTACTTC. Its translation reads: CASSLFEVYEQYF.